The rows below give T cell receptor beta chains drawn from one sample of a study of Graves' ophthalmopathy and Graves' hyperthyroidism. TCRdb recomputed calls from the multiplex PCR reads with MiXCR, one row per CDR3 protein. The sample lists approximately 500,000 distinct CDR3 sequences, 13% to 15% occurring once. The sample taken for sequencing was blood. All receptors derive from a woman aged 25 to 45 with Graves' ophthalmopathy. Both conserved end residues are part of each CDR3. Each record gives: D gene, clone size, V gene, J gene, CDR3 DNA, CDR3 protein. The D gene is left open where the match is weak. Clone sizes are given selectively: once, few, many, or a class where the clone is expanded.

d_gene: NA; abundance: many; v_gene: TRBV29-1; j_gene: TRBJ2-5; CDR3nt: TGCAGCGTTGTCCGCCCCGGCCAAGAGACCCAGTACTTC; CDR3aa: CSVVRPGQETQYF
d_gene: TRBD1; abundance: NA; v_gene: TRBV27; j_gene: TRBJ1-3; CDR3nt: TGTGCCAGCAGTCCAAAACCGGGACAGGGGAGGGGAAACACCATATATTTT; CDR3aa: CASSPKPGQGRGNTIYF
d_gene: NA; abundance: many; v_gene: TRBV6-5; j_gene: TRBJ2-7; CDR3nt: TGTGCCAGCAGTTACACGAAATACGAGCAGTACTTC; CDR3aa: CASSYTKYEQYF
d_gene: NA; abundance: many; v_gene: TRBV11-2; j_gene: TRBJ2-7; CDR3nt: TGTGCCAGCAGGCCCCTTAGTGACCCCTACGAGCAGTACTTC; CDR3aa: CASRPLSDPYEQYF
d_gene: NA; abundance: NA; v_gene: TRBV7-9; j_gene: TRBJ1-2; CDR3nt: TGTGCCAGCAGCGCAACATCAGAGAACTATGGCTACACCTTC; CDR3aa: CASSATSENYGYTF
d_gene: NA; abundance: many; v_gene: TRBV5-1; j_gene: TRBJ2-7; CDR3nt: TGCGCCAGCAGCTTGGTCGGGCAGTCCTACGAGCAGTACTTC; CDR3aa: CASSLVGQSYEQYF
d_gene: TRBD2; abundance: many; v_gene: TRBV20-1; j_gene: TRBJ2-2; CDR3nt: TGCAGTGCTCTTAGACTAGCGATGGGCACCGGGGAGCTGTTTTTT; CDR3aa: CSALRLAMGTGELFF
d_gene: NA; abundance: few; v_gene: TRBV20-1; j_gene: TRBJ1-6; CDR3nt: TGCAGTGCTAGGGGCGTGGGTTTACCCCTCCACTTT; CDR3aa: CSARGVGLPLHF
d_gene: NA; abundance: many; v_gene: TRBV28; j_gene: TRBJ1-6; CDR3nt: TGTGCCAGCAGTGTTCCCGGGACGGCGAATTCACCCCTCCACTTT; CDR3aa: CASSVPGTANSPLHF
d_gene: NA; abundance: NA; v_gene: TRBV18; j_gene: TRBJ1-3; CDR3nt: TGTGCCAGCTCATCTGCTGGAGTTCGAAACACCATATATTTT; CDR3aa: CASSSAGVRNTIYF
d_gene: TRBD1; abundance: few; v_gene: TRBV5-1; j_gene: TRBJ1-5; CDR3nt: TGCGCCAGCAGACGCGGGACAGGGGGCGCCGGTCAGCCCCAGCATTTT; CDR3aa: CASRRGTGGAGQPQHF
d_gene: NA; abundance: many; v_gene: TRBV7-9; j_gene: TRBJ2-7; CDR3nt: TGTGCCAGCAGCTTAGAACAGGTGCGATCCGAGCAGTACTTC; CDR3aa: CASSLEQVRSEQYF
d_gene: TRBD1; abundance: NA; v_gene: TRBV6-2/TRBV6-3; j_gene: TRBJ2-7; CDR3nt: TGTGCCAGCAGACGGACAGGGGTACCCTACGAGCAGTACTTC; CDR3aa: CASRRTGVPYEQYF
d_gene: NA; abundance: many; v_gene: TRBV7-9; j_gene: TRBJ2-5; CDR3nt: TGTGCCAGCAGCAACTCCGCCCCTAGCGTTGGAGAGACCCAGTACTTC; CDR3aa: CASSNSAPSVGETQYF
d_gene: NA; abundance: many; v_gene: TRBV12-3/TRBV12-4; j_gene: TRBJ2-5; CDR3nt: TGTGCCAGCAGTCCCCCGACTAGAAGAGGGCGAGAGACCCAGTACTTC; CDR3aa: CASSPPTRRGRETQYF
d_gene: TRBD1; abundance: few; v_gene: TRBV18; j_gene: TRBJ1-1; CDR3nt: TGTGCCAGCTCACCTTTCTGGACAGGGGGGATGAACACTGAAGCTTTCTTT; CDR3aa: CASSPFWTGGMNTEAFF
d_gene: NA; abundance: NA; v_gene: TRBV12-3/TRBV12-4; j_gene: TRBJ1-1; CDR3nt: TGTGCCAGCAGTTTAGCGAGGGTTATTGAAGCTTTCTTT; CDR3aa: CASSLARVIEAFF
d_gene: TRBD1; abundance: NA; v_gene: TRBV10-3; j_gene: TRBJ1-5; CDR3nt: TGTGCCATCAGTGCCGGGACAGGGGTTGGCGCGAGCAATCAGCCCCAGCATTTT; CDR3aa: CAISAGTGVGASNQPQHF
d_gene: TRBD1; abundance: many; v_gene: TRBV12-5; j_gene: TRBJ1-1; CDR3nt: TGTGCTAGTGGTCTAGGGACAGCCTCGGAAGCTTTCTTT; CDR3aa: CASGLGTASEAFF
d_gene: TRBD2; abundance: many; v_gene: TRBV7-3; j_gene: TRBJ2-5; CDR3nt: TGTGCCAGCAGCCCGGCGGGGGGGGCGCGGGAGACCCAGTACTTC; CDR3aa: CASSPAGGARETQYF
d_gene: TRBD2; abundance: many; v_gene: TRBV12-3/TRBV12-4; j_gene: TRBJ2-2; CDR3nt: TGTGCCAGCATCACTAGCGGGAGCGGGTACACCGGGGAGCTGTTTTTT; CDR3aa: CASITSGSGYTGELFF
d_gene: NA; abundance: few; v_gene: TRBV28; j_gene: TRBJ1-4; CDR3nt: TGTGCCAGCAGCCTACAGAGGGGGAGGAGTACAACTAATGAAAAACTGTTTTTT; CDR3aa: CASSLQRGRSTTNEKLFF
d_gene: TRBD1; abundance: NA; v_gene: TRBV12-3/TRBV12-4; j_gene: TRBJ1-2; CDR3nt: TGTGCCAGCAGTTCGACCCGTCCGGGACAGCTTAACTATGGCTACACCTTC; CDR3aa: CASSSTRPGQLNYGYTF
d_gene: NA; abundance: few; v_gene: TRBV11-3; j_gene: TRBJ2-7; CDR3nt: TGTGCCAGCAGCTTATTAGACAGACCCTACGAGCAGTACTTC; CDR3aa: CASSLLDRPYEQYF
d_gene: NA; abundance: many; v_gene: TRBV6-5; j_gene: TRBJ2-5; CDR3nt: TGTGCCAGCAGTTACTCGATATGGGACTTATCGTACCAAGAGACCCAGTACTTC; CDR3aa: CASSYSIWDLSYQETQYF
d_gene: TRBD2; abundance: many; v_gene: TRBV28; j_gene: TRBJ2-5; CDR3nt: TGTGCCAGCAGTCCCCCGGGGGGGCTACCCGCGGCCCAGTACTTC; CDR3aa: CASSPPGGLPAAQYF